What follows are 10 T cell receptor beta chains derived from one specimen sequenced in a study of blood T cell repertoires in COVID-19. Some clones are missing from TCRdb's copy, which holds only in-frame ones; the method was immunoSEQ multiplex PCR. The top ten hold 2% to 2.5% of the sample, which has roughly 200,000 clones, about 85% seen once. Material: PBMCs or T cells enriched from blood (not recorded which). All receptors come from a woman in her 30s who had recovered from COVID-19.

This chain joins TRBV11-1 and TRBJ2-3; 12 nucleotides match TRBD2. The CDR3 runs to 16 residues. Trimming cost V 5 bases and J 2 bases; bases outside gene matches: 5. The germline CDR1 and CDR2 sequences are SGHAT and FQDESV (reference sequence). Here the CDR3 DNA reads TGTGCCAGCAGCCCAAGGACTAGCGGGAACACAGATACGCAGTATTTT. This sequence encodes CASSPRTSGNTDTQYF. Full variable domain (remainder filled in from reference TRBV11-1 and TRBJ2-3): EAEVAQSPRYKITEKSQAVAFWCDPISGHATLYWYRQILGQGPELLVQFQDESVVDDSQLPKDRFSAERLKGVDSTLKIQPAELGDSAMYLCASSPRTSGNTDTQYFGPGTRLTVL.

This chain links TRBV6-5 with TRBJ1-4, with a possible D match to TRBD1 (5 bases). This CDR3 comprises 14 residues. The germline CDR1 and CDR2 sequences are MNHEY and SVGAGI. Trimming cost V 8 bases and J 0 bases, with 10 bases left between them. In DNA form, the CDR3 reads TGTGCCAGCGCCAGGGTTTCAACTAATGAAAAACTGTTTTTT. Translating it yields CASARVSTNEKLFF.

The rearrangement links TRBV30 to TRBJ2-3, with TRBD2 matching over 10 bases. V lost 0 bases to trimming and J lost 0 bases; unmatched junction nucleotides: 12. CDR3 length: 19 residues. The V gene's germline CDR1 is GTSNPN and CDR2 SVGIG (reference sequence). In DNA form, the CDR3 reads TGTGCCTGGAGTGTACCCGCTTCACTAGCGGGGCCAAGCACAGATACGCAGTATTTT. Protein product: CAWSVPASLAGPSTDTQYF.

For this clone: The sample carries other DNA sequences with the same CDR3. The rearrangement links TRBV12-3 or TRBV12-4 to TRBJ1-1; weak D call: TRBD1 (5 bases). This CDR3 contains 11 residues. V was trimmed by 4 bases and J by 10 bases, leaving 10 bases between them. The CDR3 is CASSSRGGAFF. The CDR3 coding sequence is TGTGCCAGCAGTTCACGGGGGGGAGCTTTCTTT.

The chain joins TRBV5-1 to TRBJ2-3; TRBD1 aligns across 9 bases. This CDR3 spans 16 amino acids. Trimming at V came to 3 bases and at J to 5 bases, leaving 10 bases not matched to a gene. Looked up from germline, CDR1 is SGHRS and CDR2 is YFSETQ. The CDR3 loop reads CASSYGQGLWGDTQYF. The CDR3 DNA sequence: TGCGCCAGCAGCTATGGACAGGGGCTTTGGGGAGATACGCAGTATTTT.

The rearrangement uses TRBV7-9 and TRBJ1-2, with 7 bases that match TRBD1. Germline V lookup: CDR1 SEHNR, CDR2 FQNEAQ (reference sequence). V dropped 5 bases and J dropped 4; count of bases not matched to a gene: 4. The CDR3 sequence is 13 residues long. CDR3 sequence: CASSEGQSYGYTF. The CDR3 nucleotides are TGTGCCAGCAGCGAGGGACAGTCCTATGGCTACACCTTC. Looking up the rest from reference TRBV7-9 and TRBJ1-2 gives the full variable domain: DTGVSQNPRHKITKRGQNVTFRCDPISEHNRLYWYRQTLGQGPEFLTYFQNEAQLEKSRLLSDRFSAERPKGSFSTLEIQRTEQGDSAMYLCASSEGQSYGYTFGSGTRLTVV.

The rearrangement joins TRBV4-3 to TRBJ1-5; tentatively, D is TRBD1 (6 bases). Trimming took off 4 bases at V and 7 bases at J, with 14 bases between the two ends. CDR1 and CDR2 from the germline V gene are LGHNA and YSLEER. The CDR3 is 14 residues long. The CDR3, as DNA: TGCGCCAGCAGCCTTGAGGGGGTAGGGCAGCCCCAGCATTTT. Translated, it gives CASSLEGVGQPQHF.

This chain uses TRBV6-2 or TRBV6-3 with TRBJ1-5; D gene ambiguous. This CDR3 is 15 amino acids long. Germline values: CDR1 MNHEY, CDR2 SVGEGT. The germline V and J ends were trimmed by 2 bases and 0 bases, with 8 bases remaining between them. The chain's CDR3 is CASSYLVSSNQPQHF. The CDR3 nucleotides are TGTGCCAGCAGTTACCTGGTTAGTAGCAATCAGCCCCAGCATTTT.

A word on this clone: The sample contains more than one DNA sequence encoding this CDR3. CDR3 DNA: TGTGCCAGCAGCTTACTAACTAGCGGAACCAATGAGCAGTTCTTC. It codes for CASSLLTSGTNEQFF. This rearrangement joins TRBV7-2 to TRBJ2-1; 8 positions match TRBD2. Trimming removed 2 bases from V and 6 bases from J; junction bases left unmatched: 6. There are 15 residues in the CDR3. Germline CDR1 reads SGHTA; CDR2 reads FQGNSA.

The chain joins TRBV18 to TRBJ2-3, with D possibly TRBD1 on 6 matching bases. Germline loops: CDR1 KGHSH, CDR2 LQKENI. The CDR3 contains 16 residues. The V end lost 6 bases, the J end lost 1 base, and 17 bases lay between the germline ends. Here the CDR3 DNA reads TGTGCCAGCTCCCAACAGGGTTTCCAAGGCACAGATACGCAGTATTTT. Its protein is CASSQQGFQGTDTQYF.